This is a list of T cell receptor beta chains from one sample in a study of T-cell reconstitution after alpha-beta-depleted transplantation in children. One entry per CDR3 protein, called by TCRdb with MiXCR from the PCR reads. The sample lists about 580,000 distinct CDR3 sequences, 20% to 25% seen once, with 13% to 15% in the top ten. The material was PBMCs, mostly from graft donor cells, obtained 360 days after TCRalphabeta/CD19-depleted stem cell transplant. These receptors all stem from a boy under three years old who had a stem cell transplant for acute myeloid leukemia, so the T cells may come from the graft donor. Each CDR3 is given with its conserved first and last residue. The D gene is left open where the match is weak. Only some rows state a clone size, as once, few, many or a class for expanded clones.

v_gene	j_gene	d_gene	abundance	CDR3nt	CDR3aa
TRBV2	TRBJ2-5	.	many	TGTGCCAGCAGTAAGACTAGGCAAGAAGAGACCCAGTACTTC	CASSKTRQEETQYF
TRBV6-5	TRBJ1-2	.	.	TGTGCCAGCAGTTACTTCGGGGGCGCTGGGTCTCCCCCTTATGGCTACACCTTC	CASSYFGGAGSPPYGYTF
TRBV6-5	TRBJ2-1	.	few	TGTGCCAGCAGTTCCGGGGTGGACGTGGGTTTGAATGAGCAGTTCTTC	CASSSGVDVGLNEQFF
TRBV6-5	TRBJ2-5	.	.	TGTGCCAGCAGTTTTCCCCGGGGGGCAGGGGAGACCCAGTACTTC	CASSFPRGAGETQYF
TRBV20-1	TRBJ1-2	TRBD1	.	TGCAGTGCTAGACTCCCTACAGGGGGAAGTAACTATGGCTACACCTTC	CSARLPTGGSNYGYTF
TRBV10-3	TRBJ2-1	.	.	TGTGCCACCGGAGTAGTTAACAATGAGCAGTTCTTC	CATGVVNNEQFF
TRBV10-1	TRBJ2-2	TRBD1	.	TGCGCCAGCAGGACCGGGACAGGGACCGGGGAGCTGTTTTTT	CASRTGTGTGELFF
TRBV29-1	TRBJ1-1	.	many	TGCAGCGGTGCAGGGGCTAACACTGAAGCTTTCTTT	CSGAGANTEAFF
TRBV27	TRBJ2-1	.	few	TGTGCCAGCAGAGGGCTGAAGTTCTTC	CASRGLKFF
TRBV12-3/TRBV12-4	TRBJ1-2	.	few	TGTGCCAGCAGTTTGGGGAGAGGGCGGTATGGCTACACCTTC	CASSLGRGRYGYTF
TRBV7-2	TRBJ2-4	.	.	TGTGCCAGCAGCTTAGCGCCGACAGCTATCAAAAACATTCAGTACTTC	CASSLAPTAIKNIQYF
TRBV20-1	TRBJ1-2	.	few	TGCAGTGCTAGTCGGGATGGAGGCTACACCTTC	CSASRDGGYTF
TRBV12-3/TRBV12-4	TRBJ2-3	TRBD2	few	TGTGCCAGCAGAAACCGCCGGGGGGACGCCCTCACAGATACGCAGTATTTT	CASRNRRGDALTDTQYF
TRBV5-1	TRBJ2-1	.	few	TGCGCCAGCAGCTTGGAGTGGGGGGCCGGCAATGAGCAGTTCTTC	CASSLEWGAGNEQFF
TRBV19	TRBJ2-7	.	.	TGTGCCAGTAGTATTCAGGGGAAGGATAGGTCCTACGAGCAGTACTTC	CASSIQGKDRSYEQYF
TRBV6-5	TRBJ1-2	.	.	TGTGCCAGCAGTTACTCGAGGACAGCCCTTGGTGGCTACACCTTC	CASSYSRTALGGYTF
TRBV20-1	TRBJ1-4	.	.	TGCAGTGATATTCCAAGGGGCTCAGTGGAAAAACTGTTTTTT	CSDIPRGSVEKLFF
TRBV20-1	TRBJ2-3	TRBD2	.	TGCAGTGCTACCACCCTGTCAGGGAGGGTCACAGATACGCAGTATTTT	CSATTLSGRVTDTQYF
TRBV7-6	TRBJ2-7	.	many	TGTGCCAGCAGCTTAGACGTCCTAACCTACGAGCAGTACTTC	CASSLDVLTYEQYF
TRBV5-1	TRBJ2-1	.	many	TGCGCCAGCAGCCAGACTACAAATGAGCAGTTCTTC	CASSQTTNEQFF
TRBV29-1	TRBJ1-1	.	.	TGCAGCGCTCCCCGACGGACGAACACTGAAGCTTTCTTT	CSAPRRTNTEAFF
TRBV11-2	TRBJ2-4	.	.	TGTGCCAGCAGCTTAGGAGGCATTCAGTACTTC	CASSLGGIQYF
TRBV10-2	TRBJ1-2	.	.	TGCGCCAGCAGTGGGCCTTATCTCTATGGCTACACCTTC	CASSGPYLYGYTF
TRBV7-2	TRBJ1-4	TRBD1	few	TGTGCCAGCAGCTCGGGACAGACCTTACATGAAAAACTGTTTTTT	CASSSGQTLHEKLFF
TRBV20-1	TRBJ2-3	.	many	TGCAGTGCTAGTACTTTACCCTCTAGCACAGATACGCAGTATTTT	CSASTLPSSTDTQYF
TRBV12-3/TRBV12-4	TRBJ1-1	.	.	TGTGCCAGCAGTTTAGTGGGGAGGAGCACTGAAGCTTTCTTT	CASSLVGRSTEAFF
TRBV12-3/TRBV12-4	TRBJ2-2	.	many	TGTGCCAGCAGTTTAGACAGGGTCGGTGGCGGCGGCGGGCTGTTTTTT	CASSLDRVGGGGGLFF
TRBV20-1	TRBJ2-7	.	.	TGCAGTGCTAGAGAAACAGGGCGGCTCTACGAGCAGTACTTC	CSARETGRLYEQYF
TRBV5-1	TRBJ2-1	TRBD2	.	TGCGCCAGCAGCCAGGGACTAGCGGGGAGATGGACCTACAATGAGCAGTTCTTC	CASSQGLAGRWTYNEQFF
TRBV20-1	TRBJ1-5	.	many	TGCAGTGCTCCAAGTCCATCTAGCAATCAGCCCCAGCATTTT	CSAPSPSSNQPQHF
TRBV20-1	TRBJ2-1	TRBD2	few	TGCAGTGCTAGACGGCGCGGGGGGGGGCCCTATGAGCAGTTCTTC	CSARRRGGGPYEQFF
TRBV29-1	TRBJ2-3	.	few	TGCAGCGTTGGAGGGTTTCTCCCAGATACGCAGTATTTT	CSVGGFLPDTQYF
TRBV29-1	TRBJ1-2	.	.	TGCAGCGTTGGGACAGCCTTAAACTATGGCTACACCTTC	CSVGTALNYGYTF
TRBV28	TRBJ1-5	.	few	TGTGCCAGCAGGGTGCAGGGGCTTAGCAATCAGCCCCAGCATTTT	CASRVQGLSNQPQHF
TRBV7-9	TRBJ2-4	TRBD2	few	TGTGCCAGCAGCTTCGCTAGCGGGGGGGCCGGCATTCAGTACTTC	CASSFASGGAGIQYF
TRBV27	TRBJ2-1	TRBD2	.	TGTGCCAGCAGTTTAGTCCTAGCGGGGGGGCTTGATGAGCAGTTCTTC	CASSLVLAGGLDEQFF
TRBV18	TRBJ2-7	.	.	TGTGCCAGCTCTTATCACGGTCTCTGGGGATTTAAGGACTACGAGCAGTACTTC	CASSYHGLWGFKDYEQYF
TRBV10-2	TRBJ1-5	.	few	TGCGCCAGCAGTGAGGGGGGACCCCAGCATTTT	CASSEGGPQHF
TRBV27	TRBJ1-5	TRBD1	.	TGTGCCAGCAGTCTAACAGGGGCCCGGCAGCCCCAGCATTTT	CASSLTGARQPQHF
TRBV7-2	TRBJ1-2	.	many	TGTGCCAGTAGCACGGGGGGCGGAATTCTCTGGGGTGGCTACACCTTC	CASSTGGGILWGGYTF
TRBV19	TRBJ2-1	TRBD2	.	TGTGCCAGTAGTGCCTACGCCGGGACTAGGAGTGAGCAGTTCTTC	CASSAYAGTRSEQFF
TRBV20-1	TRBJ1-1	.	.	TGCAGTTCTTATCTGAACACTGAAGCTTTCTTT	CSSYLNTEAFF
TRBV12-3/TRBV12-4	TRBJ2-1	TRBD2	.	TGTGCCAGCAGTTTGTCCACCCCGGGACTAGCGGGTGGAACCTACAATGAGCAGTTCTTC	CASSLSTPGLAGGTYNEQFF
TRBV28	TRBJ2-4	.	many	TGTGCCAGCACCCTGGGGGCGAGTGGAAACATTCAGTACTTC	CASTLGASGNIQYF
TRBV4-3	TRBJ2-3	.	.	TGCGCCAGCAGCCAAGATGGTCCCAGCACAGATACGCAGTATTTT	CASSQDGPSTDTQYF
TRBV2	TRBJ2-3	.	.	TGTGCCAGCTTTTCAGGCCGTGATACGCAGTATTTT	CASFSGRDTQYF
TRBV20-1	TRBJ2-2	TRBD2	many	TGCAGTGCTAGAGCAGTCCTCAGCGGGGGTAACACCGGGGAGCTGTTTTTT	CSARAVLSGGNTGELFF
TRBV20-1	TRBJ2-5	TRBD2	.	TGCAGTGCTCTTCCGGGGGGGGAGACCCAGTACTTC	CSALPGGETQYF
TRBV20-1	TRBJ2-3	.	few	TGCAGTGCTAGAGATCGTACAGATACGCAGTATTTT	CSARDRTDTQYF
TRBV7-3	TRBJ2-3	TRBD2	many	TGTGCCAGCCGACCGGGACTAGCGGGAGATACGCAGTATTTT	CASRPGLAGDTQYF
TRBV5-6	TRBJ1-2	.	.	TGTGCCAGCAGCTTGGAAAGGGCTACAGGTCTAGACTATGGCTACACCTTC	CASSLERATGLDYGYTF
TRBV6-1	TRBJ1-4	.	few	TGTGCCAGCAGCCCCGGGACACCCAATGAAAAACTGTTTTTT	CASSPGTPNEKLFF
TRBV29-1	TRBJ2-7	.	.	TGCAGCGCCAAGTGGGGCGAGCAGTACTTC	CSAKWGEQYF